This entry describes one T cell receptor beta chain. The target antigen is unknown. Germline V lookup: CDR1 SGHRS, CDR2 YFSETQ. V was clipped by 0 bases and J by 6 bases; unmatched bases: 6. CDR3 length equals 15 residues. The entry originates in a study of beta chain features in type 1 diabetes. Broader study findings: PCR might preferentially amplify shorter templates, equally in patients and controls. Type 1 diabetes patients showed fewer insertions and more deletions at VDJ junctions.

What was sequenced were expressed TCRB transcripts, since all of the isolated RNA had been reverse transcribed. The data were produced by immunoSEQ multiplex PCR, yet TCRdb's version contains in-frame clones alone and is incomplete. Found here are approximately 140,000 clones, roughly 53% of them singletons; the top ten hold 0.42%. This chain joins TRBV5-1 and TRBJ2-7; 10 bases match TRBD1. The TCR originated in a man aged 18 to 30 in good health. Sequencing was performed on Tregs from blood. The CDR3 DNA is TGCGCCAGCAGCTTGGCCGGGACAGGGGTGGGCGAGCAGTACTTC. This sequence encodes CASSLAGTGVGEQYF.